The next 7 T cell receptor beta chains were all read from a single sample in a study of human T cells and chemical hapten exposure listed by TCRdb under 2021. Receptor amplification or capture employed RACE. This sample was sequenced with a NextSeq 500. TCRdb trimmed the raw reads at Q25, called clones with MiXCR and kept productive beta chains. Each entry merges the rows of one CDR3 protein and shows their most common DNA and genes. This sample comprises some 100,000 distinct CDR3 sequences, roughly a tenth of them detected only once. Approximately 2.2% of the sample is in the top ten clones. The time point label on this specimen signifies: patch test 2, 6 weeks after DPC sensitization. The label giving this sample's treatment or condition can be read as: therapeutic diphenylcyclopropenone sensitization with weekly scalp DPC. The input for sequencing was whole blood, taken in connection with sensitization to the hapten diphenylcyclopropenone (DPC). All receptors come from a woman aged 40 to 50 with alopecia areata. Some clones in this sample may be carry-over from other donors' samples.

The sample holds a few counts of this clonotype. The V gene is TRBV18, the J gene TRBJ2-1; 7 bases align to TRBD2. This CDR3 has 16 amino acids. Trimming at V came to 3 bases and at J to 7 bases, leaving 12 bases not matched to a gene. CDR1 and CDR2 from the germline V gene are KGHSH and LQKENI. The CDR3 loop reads CASSPNEALAENEQFF. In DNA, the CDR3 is TGTGCCAGCTCACCGAACGAGGCGCTAGCGGAAAATGAGCAGTTCTTC. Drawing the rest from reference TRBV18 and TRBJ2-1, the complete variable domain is NAGVMQNPRHLVRRRGQEARLRCSPMKGHSHVYWYRQLPEEGLKFMVYLQKENIIDESGMPKERFSAEFPKEGPSILRIQQVVRGDSAAYFCASSPNEALAENEQFFGPGTRLTVL.

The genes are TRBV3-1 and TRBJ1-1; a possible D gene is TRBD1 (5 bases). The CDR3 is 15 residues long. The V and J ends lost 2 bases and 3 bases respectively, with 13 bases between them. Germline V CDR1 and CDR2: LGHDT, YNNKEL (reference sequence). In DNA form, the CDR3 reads TGTGCCAGCAGCCAACCGGGACTGCGGTACACTGAAGCTTTCTTT. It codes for CASSQPGLRYTEAFF.

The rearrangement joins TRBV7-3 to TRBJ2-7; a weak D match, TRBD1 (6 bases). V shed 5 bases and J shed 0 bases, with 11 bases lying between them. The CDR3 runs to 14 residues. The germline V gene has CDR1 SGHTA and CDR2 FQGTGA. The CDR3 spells CASSPGQSSYEQYF. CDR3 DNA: TGTGCCAGCAGCCCAGGACAGAGCTCCTACGAGCAGTACTTC. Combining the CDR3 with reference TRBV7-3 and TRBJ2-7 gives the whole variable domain GAGVSQTPSNKVTEKGKYVELRCDPISGHTALYWYRQSLGQGPEFLIYFQGTGAADDSGLPNDRFFAVRPEGSVSTLKIQRTERGDSAVYLCASSPGQSSYEQYFGPGTRLTVT.

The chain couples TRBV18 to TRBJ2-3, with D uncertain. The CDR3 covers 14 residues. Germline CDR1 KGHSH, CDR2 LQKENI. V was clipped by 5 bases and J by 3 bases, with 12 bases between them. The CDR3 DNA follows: TGTGCCAGCTCAACGGCAAGCGCGACAGATACGCAGTATTTT. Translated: CASSTASATDTQYF.

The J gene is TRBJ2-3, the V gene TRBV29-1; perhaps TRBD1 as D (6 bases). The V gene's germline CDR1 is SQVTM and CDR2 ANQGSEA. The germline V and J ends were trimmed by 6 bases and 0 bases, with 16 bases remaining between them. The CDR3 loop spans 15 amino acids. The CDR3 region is CSVVDRHASTDTQYF. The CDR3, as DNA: TGCAGCGTAGTGGACAGACATGCTAGCACAGATACGCAGTATTTT.

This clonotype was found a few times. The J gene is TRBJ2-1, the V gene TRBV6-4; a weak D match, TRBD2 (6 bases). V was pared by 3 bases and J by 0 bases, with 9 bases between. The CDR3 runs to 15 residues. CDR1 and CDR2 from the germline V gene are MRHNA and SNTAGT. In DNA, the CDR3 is TGTGCCAGCAGTGAGGAGGGGAGCTCCTACAATGAGCAGTTCTTC. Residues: CASSEEGSSYNEQFF.

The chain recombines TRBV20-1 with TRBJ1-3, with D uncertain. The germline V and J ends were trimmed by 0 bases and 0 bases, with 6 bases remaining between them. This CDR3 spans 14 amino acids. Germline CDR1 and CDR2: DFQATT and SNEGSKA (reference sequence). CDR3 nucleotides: TGCAGTGCTAGAGATTACGGCTCTGGAAACACCATATATTTT. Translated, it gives CSARDYGSGNTIYF.